These 16 T cell receptor beta chains were all obtained from the same sample, sequenced in a study of T-cell reconstitution after alpha-beta-depleted transplantation in children. It was with unique molecular identifiers that the TCRbeta library was prepared. TCRdb used MiXCR to reprocess the PCR reads, holding one entry per CDR3 protein. Of around 300,000 distinct CDR3 sequences listed, roughly 21% were seen once; the top ten hold approximately 10%. Sequences were derived from PBMCs, mostly from graft donor cells, sampled 180 days after TCRalphabeta/CD19-depleted stem cell transplant. These receptors came from a male patient aged 5 to 17 who had a stem cell transplant for acute lymphoblastic leukemia, so the T cells may come from the graft donor.

The chain employs TRBV16 and TRBJ2-7, with 7 bases that match TRBD2. Looked up from germline, CDR1 is KGHSY and CDR2 is FQNENV. The ends lost 0 bases at V and 3 bases at J; junction bases unmatched: 8. The CDR3 contains 16 residues. DNA of the CDR3: TGTGCCAGCAGCCAATCCTTGGGTCGGGACTACTACGAGCAGTACTTC. This sequence encodes CASSQSLGRDYYEQYF.

The V call is TRBV24-1, the J call TRBJ2-2; the D is unclear. V was cut by 2 bases and J by 5 bases, with 2 bases left in between. CDR1 and CDR2 (germline): KGHDR, SFDVKD. The CDR3 is 12 amino acids. The CDR3 region is CATSDSTGELFF. The CDR3 DNA sequence: TGTGCCACCAGTGATTCGACCGGGGAGCTGTTTTTT.

This clonotype appeared a few times. The rearrangement links TRBV18 to TRBJ1-6, with TRBD1 matching over 7 bases. V trimming: 4 bases; J trimming: 7 bases; junction bases outside the gene matches: 4. In germline, CDR1 is KGHSH, CDR2 LQKENI. This CDR3 has 14 amino acids. CDR3 residues: CASSRQGPNSPLHF. DNA for the CDR3: TGTGCCAGCTCACGACAGGGTCCCAATTCACCCCTCCACTTT.

The chain couples TRBV27 to TRBJ2-3; D may correspond to TRBD1 or TRBD2 (6 bases each). The CDR3 is made up of 12 amino acids. The germline V gene encodes CDR1 MNHEY and CDR2 SMNVEV (reference sequence). V was clipped by 4 bases and J by 9 bases, with 11 bases between them. In DNA, the CDR3 is TGTGCCAGCAGTTCGGGGGCCAACACGCAGTATTTT. Translation: CASSSGANTQYF.

In this sample, this clonotype turned up a few times. This rearrangement joins TRBV7-9 to TRBJ1-2; D is perhaps TRBD1 (5 bases). The germline gives CDR1 SEHNR, CDR2 FQNEAQ (reference sequence). With 6 bases removed from V and 2 bases from J, the gap between germline ends came to 13 bases. The CDR3 totals 14 residues. The CDR3 DNA reads TGTGCCAGCAGGCAGGGCAACAAGAACTATGGCTACACCTTC. It translates to CASRQGNKNYGYTF. Using reference TRBV7-9 and TRBJ1-2 for the parts outside the CDR3, the full variable domain is DTGVSQNPRHKITKRGQNVTFRCDPISEHNRLYWYRQTLGQGPEFLTYFQNEAQLEKSRLLSDRFSAERPKGSFSTLEIQRTEQGDSAMYLCASRQGNKNYGYTFGSGTRLTVV.

The chain couples TRBV3-1 to TRBJ2-3; no reliable D call. With 0 bases removed from V and 0 bases from J, the gap between germline ends came to 7 bases. Germline V gene data show CDR1 as LGHDT and CDR2 as YNNKEL (reference sequence). The CDR3 loop spans 15 amino acids. CDR3 in amino acids: CASSQDIRSTDTQYF. The DNA of the CDR3 is TGTGCCAGCAGCCAAGATATACGTAGCACAGATACGCAGTATTTT.

In the case of this clonotype: One end of the junction varies from germline; a read error may be responsible. J is TRBJ2-3 and V is TRBV4-2; the match to TRBD2 covers 7 bases. Germline V gene lookup returns CDR1 LGHNA and CDR2 YNFKEQ. This CDR3 is 18 amino acids long. CDR3 nucleotides: TGTGCCAACAGCCCCAGGCGGACTAGTATCTATTTCACAGATACGCAGTATTTT. Translating it yields CANSPRRTSIYFTDTQYF.

This clonotype appeared many times. The chain couples TRBV5-1 to TRBJ2-1; D gene unclear. Germline V gene sequence: CDR1 SGHRS, CDR2 YFSETQ. The CDR3 spans 14 residues. Trimming pared 0 bases from V and 8 bases from J, leaving 12 bases between. The DNA for the CDR3 is TGCGCCAGCAGCTTGGTACGGTCTTGGGATGAGCAGTTCTTC. Translating it yields CASSLVRSWDEQFF.

This chain connects TRBV11-2 to TRBJ1-4; D is possibly TRBD1 (6 bases). The CDR3 runs to 19 residues. With 8 bases removed from V and 6 bases from J, the gap between germline ends came to 31 bases. Looked up from germline, CDR1 is SGHAT and CDR2 is FQNNGV. CDR3 nucleotides: TGTGCCAGCGCAGCTTATGGGGTCGGTTTTTGGGACACCTATGAAAAACTGTTTTTT. Protein sequence: CASAAYGVGFWDTYEKLFF. Full variable domain (missing parts from reference TRBV11-2 and TRBJ1-4): EAGVAQSPRYKIIEKRQSVAFWCNPISGHATLYWYQQILGQGPKLLIQFQNNGVVDDSQLPKDRFSAERLKGVDSTLKIQPAKLEDSAVYLCASAAYGVGFWDTYEKLFFGSGTQLSVL.

This clonotype was seen a few times. The genes are TRBV29-1 and TRBJ2-1; tentative D call: TRBD1 (6 bases). Trimming removed 6 bases from V and 0 bases from J, with 18 bases in between. This CDR3 contains 16 residues. In germline, CDR1 is SQVTM, CDR2 ANQGSEA. Here the CDR3 reads CSVDPTGRSSYNEQFF. The DNA of the CDR3 is TGCAGCGTCGACCCGACAGGTCGAAGCTCCTACAATGAGCAGTTCTTC.

The rearrangement uses TRBV11-2 and TRBJ2-5; weak D call: TRBD2 (6 bases). The V end was cut by 1 base, the J end by 10 bases, with 16 bases between. The germline V gene encodes CDR1 SGHAT and CDR2 FQNNGV. The CDR3 runs to 14 residues. As DNA, the CDR3 is TGTGCCAGCAGCTTAGTCCCGGGAGCCTGGGGCCAGTACTTC. Amino acid sequence: CASSLVPGAWGQYF.

This clonotype appeared many times. As DNA, the CDR3 is TGCAGTGCTGTCAGCGGGAGCGGGGAGACCCAGTACTTC. Amino acids: CSAVSGSGETQYF. The chain uses TRBV20-1 and TRBJ2-5; 8 nucleotides agree with TRBD2. This CDR3 is built from 13 residues. V shed 5 bases, J shed 5 bases, and the junction held 7 bases outside the gene matches. Germline V gene data show CDR1 as DFQATT and CDR2 as SNEGSKA (reference sequence).

The CDR3 sequence is CASSPGQSLSGNTIYF. In DNA, the CDR3 is TGTGCCAGCAGCCCAGGACAGTCGCTCTCTGGAAACACCATATATTTT. The V call is TRBV7-9, the J call TRBJ1-3, with D maybe TRBD1 (6 bases). Trimming cost V 5 bases and J 0 bases, with 14 bases left between them. The germline V gene has CDR1 SEHNR and CDR2 FQNEAQ (reference sequence). The CDR3 contains 16 residues. The full variable domain, in which reference TRBV7-9 and TRBJ1-3 provide the parts outside the CDR3, is DTGVSQNPRHKITKRGQNVTFRCDPISEHNRLYWYRQTLGQGPEFLTYFQNEAQLEKSRLLSDRFSAERPKGSFSTLEIQRTEQGDSAMYLCASSPGQSLSGNTIYFGEGSWLTVV.

This clonotype was seen more than once but under ten times. This chain links TRBV6-1 with TRBJ1-1, with a possible D match to TRBD1 (6 bases). CDR1 is MNHNS, CDR2 SASEGT, per germline. The CDR3 totals 17 residues. Deletions cut 0 bases from V and 3 bases from J, with 17 bases between. This CDR3 reads CASSEARGTILDTEAFF. The CDR3 DNA reads TGTGCCAGCAGTGAAGCTAGGGGGACAATTCTGGACACTGAAGCTTTCTTT.

This clonotype was picked up a small number of times. The chain uses TRBV5-1 and TRBJ2-3, with D hard to call. Deletions cut 0 bases from V and 0 bases from J, with 8 bases between. CDR1 SGHRS and CDR2 YFSETQ come from the germline V gene. The CDR3 length is 15 residues. CDR3: CASSLDRPSTDTQYF. DNA for the CDR3: TGCGCCAGCAGCTTGGACAGACCAAGCACAGATACGCAGTATTTT.

In this sample, this clonotype turned up many times. The chain uses TRBV7-6 and TRBJ2-3; D is unclear. Germline V gene sequence: CDR1 SGHVS, CDR2 FNYEAQ. Trimming left V 1 base short and J 5 bases short, with 10 bases between. The CDR3 sequence is 14 residues long. CDR3 DNA sequence: TGTGCCAGCAGCTTAGTTTCTCCTGGAGATACGCAGTATTTT. Translating gives CASSLVSPGDTQYF. Combining the CDR3 with reference TRBV7-6 and TRBJ2-3 gives the whole variable domain GAGVSQSPRYKVTKRGQDVALRCDPISGHVSLYWYRQALGQGPEFLTYFNYEAQQDKSGLPNDRFSAERPEGSISTLTIQRTEQRDSAMYRCASSLVSPGDTQYFGPGTRLTVL.